The rows below give T cell receptor beta chains drawn from one sample of a study of blood T cell repertoires in COVID-19. Here immunoSEQ multiplex PCR was the method, and the copy in TCRdb shows in-frame clones only, minus some. The table has 160,000 or so clones, 85% to 95% seen once. The sample consisted of peripheral blood. Receptors originate from a woman aged 60-70 years with COVID-19, enrolled during active disease. CDR3s include the opening cysteine and the closing phenylalanine or tryptophan. D genes are given only for firm matches. Expanded clones are given a class, and other clones once, few, many or no size at all.

j_gene,d_gene,v_gene,abundance,CDR3aa,CDR3nt
TRBJ2-1,TRBD2,TRBV9,NA,CASSLTGGQTNEQFF,TGTGCCAGCAGCCTAACGGGAGGGCAGACGAATGAGCAGTTCTTC
TRBJ2-5,NA,TRBV11-2,NA,CASSLDRRPGGRETQYF,TGTGCCAGCAGCTTAGATCGCCGCCCCGGAGGGCGAGAGACCCAGTACTTC
TRBJ2-4,TRBD2,TRBV19,NA,CASSIGFGGEAAKNIQYF,TGTGCCAGTAGTATTGGTTTTGGGGGGGAGGCGGCCAAAAACATTCAGTACTTC
TRBJ2-7,NA,TRBV7-9,NA,CASSLEGRVHEQYF,TGTGCCAGCAGCTTAGAGGGCAGGGTCCACGAGCAGTACTTC
TRBJ1-1,NA,TRBV5-4,NA,CASSLLNTEAFF,TGTGCCAGCAGCTTGTTAAACACTGAAGCTTTCTTT
TRBJ2-5,TRBD1,TRBV2,once,CASSVGTGGTETQYF,TGTGCCAGCAGTGTGGGGACAGGGGGCACGGAGACCCAGTACTTC
TRBJ1-3,TRBD1,TRBV3-1/TRBV3-2,NA,CASSQIQGLTGNTIYF,TGTGCCAGCAGCCAGATACAGGGGTTAACTGGAAACACCATATATTTT
TRBJ1-2,TRBD1,TRBV4-2,NA,CASSHPGTVDGYTF,TGTGCCAGCAGCCATCCCGGGACAGTTGATGGCTACACCTTC
TRBJ1-3,NA,TRBV4-2,NA,CASSQDQASSSGNTIYF,TGTGCCAGCAGCCAAGATCAGGCCTCGAGCTCTGGAAACACCATATATTTT
TRBJ1-1,NA,TRBV7-2,NA,CASSSTGVNPMTFF,TGTGCCAGCAGCTCTACAGGAGTTAACCCGATGACTTTCTTT
TRBJ1-3,NA,TRBV18,once,CASSPPLAGYVGNTIYF,TGTGCCAGCTCACCCCCCTTGGCAGGGTATGTTGGAAACACCATATATTTT
TRBJ1-2,NA,TRBV12-3/TRBV12-4,once,CASSRGIGYTF,TGTGCCAGCAGTCGGGGGATTGGCTACACCTTC
TRBJ1-6,NA,TRBV6-1,NA,CASSDRQALGSPLHF,TGTGCCAGCAGTGATCGACAGGCACTGGGGTCACCCCTCCACTTT
TRBJ1-1,NA,TRBV7-3,NA,CASRSVWNTEAFF,TGTGCCAGCAGGTCGGTATGGAACACTGAAGCTTTCTTT
TRBJ1-1,NA,TRBV5-1,once,CASSFDRRAEAFF,TGCGCCAGCAGCTTCGACAGAAGGGCTGAAGCTTTCTTT
TRBJ1-2,TRBD1,TRBV6-5,NA,CASSRDRGNYGYTF,TGTGCCAGCAGCAGGGACAGGGGCAACTATGGCTACACCTTC
TRBJ1-2,NA,TRBV5-8,few,CASSLAQGLSGYTF,TGTGCCAGCAGCTTGGCTCAGGGGCTAAGTGGCTACACCTTC
TRBJ1-2,TRBD1,TRBV3-1/TRBV3-2,NA,CASSQTRGRGGYTF,TGTGCCAGCAGCCAAACCAGGGGGCGGGGAGGCTACACCTTC
TRBJ1-2,NA,TRBV7-2,NA,CASSSPGQSYGYTF,TGTGCCAGCAGCTCTCCCGGACAGTCCTATGGCTACACCTTC
TRBJ2-2,NA,TRBV3-1/TRBV3-2,NA,CASRETGELFF,TGTGCCAGCAGGGAGACCGGGGAGCTGTTTTTT
TRBJ2-5,TRBD2,TRBV7-6,NA,CASSSRRLAAIQETQYF,TGTGCCAGCAGCTCACGTCGACTAGCGGCTATTCAAGAGACCCAGTACTTC
TRBJ1-1,TRBD1,TRBV5-4,NA,CASSLGITGVGTEAFF,TGTGCCAGCAGCTTGGGGATCACAGGGGTTGGCACTGAAGCTTTCTTT
TRBJ1-1,NA,TRBV19,NA,CASSMGGGDTEAFF,TGTGCCAGTAGTATGGGGGGAGGCGACACTGAAGCTTTCTTT
TRBJ2-3,TRBD1,TRBV6-5,NA,CASSTTGGGDTQYF,TGTGCCAGCAGCACGACAGGGGGGGGAGATACGCAGTATTTT
TRBJ2-1,TRBD2,TRBV19,NA,CASSILSGGWEQFF,TGTGCCAGTAGTATACTGAGCGGGGGCTGGGAGCAGTTCTTC